One and the same sample provided the 20 T cell receptor beta chains below, sequenced in a study of CD8 T cells in Susac syndrome (dated by TCRdb to the late 2010s). Receptor amplification or capture employed the immunoSEQ multiplex PCR assay. RNA was extracted using the RNeasy kit, and roughly 0.5 to 1 microgram was reverse transcribed with random hexamers. The public reads were quality trimmed at Q25 with fastp and then assembled into clones with MiXCR by TCRdb, keeping productive beta chains. A single entry per CDR3 protein holds the most common genes and DNA from its merged rows. This sample lists around 80,000 distinct CDR3 sequences; around 94% were detected once. The ten largest clones represent about 0.47% of the sample. The sequencing sample was made of CD8+ T cells from PBMCs. Source of these receptors: a human donor with Susac syndrome.

The chain is built from TRBV5-1 and TRBJ2-7, with 9 bases that match TRBD1. V was pared by 4 bases and J by 2 bases, with 4 bases of the junction left unmatched. Per germline, CDR1 SGHRS and CDR2 YFSETQ. The CDR3 extends over 14 amino acids. This CDR3 is CASSIGTGPYEQYF. The CDR3 bases are TGCGCCAGCAGCATAGGGACAGGGCCCTACGAGCAGTACTTC.

The CDR3 DNA reads as TGTGCCAGCAGCGTAGGCAGTGCTCCCTACGAGCAGTACTTC. This sequence encodes CASSVGSAPYEQYF. The rearrangement uses TRBV9 and TRBJ2-7; D call uncertain. Trimming removed 0 bases at V and 2 bases at J, with 9 bases between. The CDR3 runs to 14 residues. The germline V gene encodes CDR1 SGDLS and CDR2 YYNGEE.

In DNA, the CDR3 is TGTGCCAGCAGCCGCCGGGACAGACGACATGAGCAGTTCTTC. Translating it yields CASSRRDRRHEQFF. The chain employs TRBV28 and TRBJ2-1; TRBD1 agrees at 7 bases. Trimming at V came to 6 bases and at J to 8 bases, leaving 10 bases not matched to a gene. CDR3 size: 14 residues. CDR1 is MDHEN and CDR2 is SYDVKM in the germline V gene.

The chain joins TRBV13 to TRBJ2-5, with 7 bases identical to TRBD1. The CDR3 sequence is 14 residues long. V dropped 5 bases and J dropped 0; count of bases not matched to a gene: 3. Germline lookup yields CDR1 PRHDT and CDR2 FYEKMQ (reference sequence). CDR3 in amino acids: CASSSDRDQETQYF. CDR3 DNA: TGTGCCAGCAGCAGCGACAGGGACCAAGAGACCCAGTACTTC.

The V and J genes are TRBV7-9 and TRBJ1-2; no reliable D call. V gave up 4 bases and J gave up 12 bases, with 18 bases separating them. The germline V gene encodes CDR1 SEHNR and CDR2 FQNEAQ (reference sequence). The CDR3 is made up of 13 amino acids. The CDR3 reads CASSSLRKEGDTF. In DNA form, the CDR3 reads TGTGCCAGCAGCTCCCTCCGTAAGGAAGGAGACACCTTC.

V is TRBV4-1 and J is TRBJ2-1; D is possibly TRBD1 (7 bases). CDR3 length: 17 residues. V lost 0 bases to trimming and J lost 5 bases, with 17 bases between them. Germline assignment: CDR1 MGHRA and CDR2 YSYEKL. The CDR3 DNA reads TGCGCCAGCAGCCAAGATATTCAGGGGGGCCGGGACAATGAGCAGTTCTTC. Translated: CASSQDIQGGRDNEQFF.

The DNA of the CDR3 is TGTGCCATTAACGTGGGCGGGGGGGGCACAGATACGCAGTATTTT. Its translation: CAINVGGGGTDTQYF. This chain links TRBV10-3 with TRBJ2-3, with 9 nucleotides matching TRBD2. Germline assignment: CDR1 ENHRY and CDR2 SYGVKD. This CDR3 spans 15 amino acids. The V segment lost 9 bases and the J segment 1 base; nucleotides outside the gene matches: 8.

In this sample, this clonotype turned up a few times. The chain has TRBV2 and TRBJ2-1; D may match TRBD1 or TRBD2 (5 bases each). The length of the CDR3 is 10 residues. Germline loops: CDR1 SNHLY, CDR2 FYNNEI. Trimming left V 6 bases short and J 8 bases short, with 5 bases between. CDR3 region: CASRGDEQFF. The CDR3 DNA reads as TGTGCCAGCAGGGGGGATGAGCAGTTCTTC.

The chain joins TRBV6-5 to TRBJ2-1; 7 bases line up with TRBD1. V lost 8 bases, J lost 4 bases, and 5 bases stayed unmatched. The CDR3 consists of 13 residues. The germline V gene encodes CDR1 MNHEY and CDR2 SVGAGI. The CDR3 here is CASGDRGYNEQFF. The DNA for the CDR3 is TGTGCCAGCGGGGACAGAGGATACAATGAGCAGTTCTTC.

The chain joins TRBV2 to TRBJ1-4; D gene ambiguous. The germline V and J ends were trimmed by 3 bases and 0 bases, with 14 bases remaining between them. Germline values: CDR1 SNHLY, CDR2 FYNNEI. The CDR3 has 17 residues. Here the CDR3 DNA reads TGTGCCAGCAGTGAGAGGCAGCTACCCGCAACTAATGAAAAACTGTTTTTT. Translation: CASSERQLPATNEKLFF.

The genes are TRBV19 and TRBJ1-1; TRBD1 is a possible D gene (5 bases). This CDR3 is 12 amino acids long. With 6 bases removed from V and 10 bases from J, the gap between germline ends came to 15 bases. Per the germline V gene, CDR1 is LNHDA and CDR2 is SQIVND (reference sequence). This CDR3 is CASRRDSLTAFF. In nucleotides, the CDR3 is TGTGCCAGTAGGCGGGACTCCTTAACAGCTTTCTTT. Drawing the rest from reference TRBV19 and TRBJ1-1, the complete variable domain is DGGITQSPKYLFRKEGQNVTLSCEQNLNHDAMYWYRQDPGQGLRLIYYSQIVNDFQKGDIAEGYSVSREKKESFPLTVTSAQKNPTAFYLCASRRDSLTAFFGQGTRLTVV.

The rearrangement uses TRBV28 and TRBJ2-6; 7 positions match TRBD2. There are 13 residues in the CDR3. J was trimmed by 2 bases and V by 11 bases; bases with no gene match: 3. The germline CDR1 and CDR2 sequences are MDHEN and SYDVKM. Here the CDR3 reads CASRGAGANVLTF. CDR3 DNA sequence: TGTGCCTCCCGGGGGGCTGGGGCCAACGTCCTGACTTTC.

The chain employs TRBV4-2 and TRBJ2-3, with TRBD2 matching over 9 bases. The CDR3 runs 16 residues. Trimming at V came to 0 bases and at J to 7 bases, leaving 8 bases not matched to a gene. Germline V gene data show CDR1 as LGHNA and CDR2 as YNFKEQ. The CDR3 spells CASSQEIAGVSNTQYF. CDR3 nucleotide sequence: TGTGCCAGCAGCCAAGAAATAGCGGGGGTATCGAATACGCAGTATTTT.

The chain has TRBV27 and TRBJ1-5; D call uncertain. Trimming cost V 3 bases and J 7 bases, with 7 bases left between them. CDR1 MNHEY and CDR2 SMNVEV come from the germline V gene (reference sequence). This CDR3 has 12 residues. The CDR3 DNA is TGTGCCAGCAGTTTCTCGGGACAGCCCCAGCATTTT. Translating it yields CASSFSGQPQHF.

This chain links TRBV28 with TRBJ2-1; 8 positions match TRBD2. CDR3 length: 17 residues. Looked up from germline, CDR1 is MDHEN and CDR2 is SYDVKM. The trim removed 6 bases at V and 5 bases at J, leaving 15 bases unmatched. The CDR3 loop reads CASSLLLAGFQNNEQFF. The CDR3 DNA follows: TGTGCCAGCAGCCTACTATTAGCGGGGTTCCAAAACAATGAGCAGTTCTTC.

This chain uses TRBV7-3 with TRBJ2-3; perhaps TRBD1 as D (5 bases). The CDR3 consists of 13 residues. Germline lookup yields CDR1 SGHTA and CDR2 FQGTGA. V was clipped by 5 bases and J by 4 bases, with 10 bases between them. CDR3 loop: CASSQTGSDTQYF. CDR3 nucleotides: TGTGCCAGCAGCCAAACAGGTTCAGATACGCAGTATTTT.

This chain connects TRBV9 to TRBJ1-3; no clear D. This CDR3 is 11 amino acids long. CDR1 is SGDLS, CDR2 YYNGEE, per germline. Trimming left V 5 bases short and J 9 bases short, with 9 bases between. This CDR3 is CASRESGTIYF. The CDR3, as DNA: TGTGCCAGCAGGGAAAGTGGCACCATATATTTT. The entire variable domain, with the rest obtained from reference TRBV9 and TRBJ1-3, is as follows: DSGVTQTPKHLITATGQRVTLRCSPRSGDLSVYWYQQSLDQGLQFLIQYYNGEERAKGNILERFSAQQFPDLHSELNLSSLELGDSALYFCASRESGTIYFGEGSWLTVV.

The chain recombines TRBV5-6 with TRBJ2-1; TRBD1 aligns across 7 bases. In germline, CDR1 is SGHDT, CDR2 YYEEEE. There are 16 residues in the CDR3. Unmatched junction bases numbered 14, after V lost 4 bases and J lost 7 bases. The CDR3, as DNA: TGTGCCAGCAGCGGTTGGGGACAGTTTGACCCGAATGAGCAGTTCTTC. This codes for CASSGWGQFDPNEQFF. The complete variable domain, with remaining parts taken from reference TRBV5-6 and TRBJ2-1, reads DAGVTQSPTHLIKTRGQQVTLRCSPKSGHDTVSWYQQALGQGPQFIFQYYEEEERQRGNFPDRFSGHQFPNYSSELNVNALLLGDSALYLCASSGWGQFDPNEQFFGPGTRLTVL.

The chain couples TRBV9 to TRBJ2-7; D is unclear. Trimming removed 4 bases from V and 0 bases from J, with 11 bases in between. CDR3 length: 14 residues. The germline gives CDR1 SGDLS, CDR2 YYNGEE. In DNA form, the CDR3 reads TGTGCCAGCAGCCCCACACGTTCCTCCTACGAGCAGTACTTC. It yields the protein CASSPTRSSYEQYF.

CDR3 nucleotides: TGCGCCAGCAGAAGTGACAATTACAATGAGCAGTTCTTC. Translating it yields CASRSDNYNEQFF. V usage is TRBV5-1 and J usage is TRBJ2-1, with D unresolved. The CDR3 contains 13 residues. The ends were cut back, 5 bases at V and 4 bases at J, with 10 bases in the middle. Germline-derived CDR1 and CDR2 are SGHRS and YFSETQ.